The 29 T cell receptor beta chains given below trace back to one sample, sequenced in a study of T cell clonality in common variable immunodeficiency. Measured with immunoSEQ multiplex PCR; TCRdb has only the in-frame clones, and not every one. The sample is made up of 35,000 to 45,000 clones, none counted only once. Sample: peripheral blood mononuclear cells. The receptors were gathered from a person aged 18 to 70 in good health.

This clone was found many times. The read stops 3 residues short of the end of the CDR3; the missing end is completed from the germline J gene. The chain couples TRBV18 to TRBJ2-2, with D possibly TRBD1 on 6 matching bases. The germline gives CDR1 KGHSH, CDR2 LQKENI. Trimming stripped 6 bases from V and 1 base from J, with 9 bases between. CDR3 size: 14 residues. CDR3 region: CASSGTLNTGELFF. Partial CDR3 DNA: TGTGCCAGCTCCGGGACACTGAACACCGGGGAG.

This clone was picked up many times. The read comes to an end 3 residues before the CDR3 does, leaving the germline J gene to fill in the end. The chain employs TRBV18 and TRBJ1-1, with 7 bases that match TRBD1. The CDR3 loop spans 14 amino acids. From germline, CDR1 is KGHSH and CDR2 LQKENI. The V gene end was trimmed by 6 bases and the J gene end by 0 bases; junction bases not matched to a gene: 4. CDR3 DNA, as far as it was read: TGTGCCAGCTCCTTACAGGGGATGAACACTGAA. As protein: CASSLQGMNTE. The CDR3 reads in full as CASSLQGMNTEAFF.

The sample holds many counts of this clone. The CDR3 end lies 3 residues beyond the end of the read and is filled in from the germline J gene. The chain links TRBV6-2 or TRBV6-3 to TRBJ2-7; tentative D call: TRBD1 (6 bases). The CDR3 is 14 amino acids. CDR1 is MNHEY and CDR2 is SVGEGT in the germline V gene. V lost 5 bases and J 2 bases, leaving 13 bases between the germline ends. The covered CDR3 bases are TGTGCCAGCAGTCCAACACAGGGCCCCTACGAG. Translated, it gives CASSPTQGPYE. The whole CDR3 protein is CASSPTQGPYEQYF.

This clone was recorded at least ten times. The CDR3 end falls 3 residues outside the read, so it is completed with the germline J gene. This sequence joins TRBV6-1 and TRBJ2-5; D is possibly TRBD2 (5 bases). The CDR3 sequence is 15 residues long. Deletions cut 1 base from V and 5 bases from J, with 14 bases between. The germline V gene has CDR1 MNHNS and CDR2 SASEGT. This CDR3 reads CASSEVKLVGETQYF. The CDR3 bases that were read are TGTGCCAGCAGTGAAGTTAAACTAGTTGGGGAGACC.

This clone was seen many times. The read falls 3 residues short of the CDR3 end, and the missing part is taken from the germline J gene. The V call is TRBV7-9, the J call TRBJ1-1, with D tentatively TRBD1 (5 bases). The CDR3 sequence is 12 residues long. Germline values: CDR1 SEHNR, CDR2 FQNEAQ (reference sequence). CDR3: CASSLGGRSAFF. The CDR3 bases that were read are TGTGCCAGCAGCTTAGGGGGCCGGAGT.

This clone was counted at least ten times. The sequenced fragment ends 3 residues before the CDR3 boundary, so the rest is inferred from the germline J gene. The chain combines TRBV18 with TRBJ1-1; D uncertain. Per the germline V gene, CDR1 is KGHSH and CDR2 is LQKENI. The CDR3 covers 15 residues. With 2 bases removed from V and 1 base from J, the gap between germline ends came to 11 bases. CDR3: CASSPRNTENTEAFF. Partial CDR3 DNA: TGTGCCAGCTCACCAAGAAATACAGAGAACACTGAA.

This clone appeared many times. Read sequence stops 3 residues before the CDR3 end, and the germline J gene provides the missing end. This chain joins TRBV7-8 and TRBJ2-7; TRBD2 aligns across 14 bases. V lost 5 bases to trimming and J lost 4 bases; unmatched junction nucleotides: 10. CDR3 length: 17 residues. Germline CDR1 is SGHVS and CDR2 is FQNEAQ. The CDR3: CASSRTSGRPPRYEQYF. The CDR3 DNA, read in part, is TGTGCCAGCAGCCGGACTAGCGGGAGGCCTCCAAGGTACGAG.

This clone was counted only a few times. The read comes to an end 3 residues before the CDR3 does, leaving the germline J gene to fill in the end. The V gene is TRBV6-2 or TRBV6-3, the J gene TRBJ2-3; D perhaps matches TRBD2 (7 bases). CDR1 is MNHEY and CDR2 is SVGEGT in the germline V gene. This CDR3 contains 15 residues. The sequenced part of the CDR3 DNA is TGTGCCAGCAGTTCCGTTGGGGGGGCACAAGAGACG. Amino acid sequence: CASSSVGGAQET. The entire CDR3 sequence reads CASSSVGGAQETQYF.

This clone came up a few times. With the read ending 3 residues before the CDR3 end, the germline J gene is used to fill in that end. The V gene is TRBV29-1, the J gene TRBJ1-3; D uncertain. From germline, CDR1 is SQVTM and CDR2 ANQGSEA. V was trimmed by 0 bases and J by 4 bases, leaving 7 bases between them. The length of the CDR3 is 13 residues. The CDR3 bases that were read are TGCAGCGTTGAAGATGGGCACGGAAACACC. Encoded protein: CSVEDGHGNT. The CDR3 in full is CSVEDGHGNTIYF. Using reference TRBV29-1 and TRBJ1-3 for the parts outside the CDR3, the full variable domain is SAVISQKPSRDICQRGTSLTIQCQVDSQVTMMFWYRQQPGQSLTLIATANQGSEATYESGFVIDKFPISRPNLTFSTLTVSNMSPEDSSIYLCSVEDGHGNTIYFGEGSWLTVV.

This clone was observed many times. The CDR3 end lies 3 residues beyond the end of the read and is filled in from the germline J gene. V is TRBV29-1 and J is TRBJ2-7; TRBD2 is a possible D gene (9 bases). Per germline, CDR1 SQVTM and CDR2 ANQGSEA. The CDR3 runs to 16 residues. V lost 6 bases and J lost 6, with 27 bases in between. CDR3 sequence reads: CSVERTGTGTSFEQYF. Partial CDR3 DNA: TGCAGCGTCGAGAGGACAGGGACCGGGACTAGCTTCGAG.

This clone was seen at least ten times. The read falls 3 residues short of the CDR3 end, and the missing part is taken from the germline J gene. This rearrangement joins TRBV20-1 to TRBJ1-1; D unresolved. Germline values: CDR1 DFQATT, CDR2 SNEGSKA (reference sequence). The CDR3 has 14 residues. V shed 1 base and J shed 1 base, with 10 bases lying between them. CDR3 region: CSARAQKGNTEAFF. The sequenced CDR3 bases are TGCAGTGCTAGAGCTCAAAAAGGGAACACTGAA.

This clone came up many times. The read comes to an end 3 residues before the CDR3 does, leaving the germline J gene to fill in the end. This chain joins TRBV2 and TRBJ2-7, with 8 bases lining up with TRBD1. Germline V CDR1 and CDR2: SNHLY, FYNNEI. The V segment lost 6 bases and the J segment 6 bases; nucleotides outside the gene matches: 10. The CDR3 is 14 residues long. The CDR3 DNA, read in part, is TGTGCCAGCAGAACCGGGACAGGAAGTATCGAG. Protein: CASRTGTGSIE. The full CDR3 protein is CASRTGTGSIEQYF.

Ten or more counts support this clone. The read comes to an end 3 residues before the CDR3 does, leaving the germline J gene to fill in the end. J is TRBJ2-2 and V is TRBV20-1; 7 nucleotides line up with TRBD2. This CDR3 comprises 15 residues. Germline V gene sequence: CDR1 DFQATT, CDR2 SNEGSKA (reference sequence). Losses at the gene ends were 0 bases for V and 1 base for J; bases not matched to a gene: 2. The CDR3 protein is CSARDLAVNTGELFF. The CDR3 bases that were read are TGCAGTGCTAGAGATCTAGCGGTGAACACCGGGGAG.

This clone was seen at least ten times. From the germline J gene comes the end of the CDR3, since the read stops 3 residues before it. V is TRBV19 and J is TRBJ2-4; weak D call: TRBD1 (5 bases). Germline assignment: CDR1 LNHDA and CDR2 SQIVND (reference sequence). V lost 6 bases and J lost 6, with 12 bases in between. CDR3 size: 13 residues. The chain's CDR3 is CASRVFGANIQYF. The sequenced part of the CDR3 DNA is TGTGCCAGTAGGGTCTTTGGGGCAAACATT.

This clone was picked up many times. The CDR3 here is CSASLGLSYNEQFF. CDR3 DNA (partial): TGCAGTGCTAGTTTAGGACTCTCCTACAATGAG. The chain uses TRBV20-1 and TRBJ2-1; a weak D match, TRBD2 (5 bases). The sequenced fragment ends 3 residues before the CDR3 boundary, so the rest is inferred from the germline J gene. The germline CDR1 and CDR2 sequences are DFQATT and SNEGSKA (reference sequence). The length of the CDR3 is 14 residues. The ends were cut back, 3 bases at V and 0 bases at J, with 9 bases in the middle.

There are many counts of this clone. The read gets to within 3 residues of the CDR3 end, and the germline J gene fills in the rest. The J gene is TRBJ2-2, the V gene TRBV13, with 11 positions matching TRBD2. This CDR3 spans 17 amino acids. CDR1 and CDR2 from the germline V gene are PRHDT and FYEKMQ (reference sequence). Trimming cost V 3 bases and J 3 bases; bases outside gene matches: 6. This CDR3 is CASSFGTSGTYTGELFF. CDR3 DNA (partial): TGTGCCAGCAGCTTTGGGACTAGCGGAACCTACACCGGGGAG.

This clone occurred many times. Read data end 3 residues before the CDR3 end; the end is taken from the germline J gene. The rearrangement joins TRBV6-4 to TRBJ2-1, with 13 bases lining up with TRBD2. The CDR3 is 15 amino acids. Germline lookup yields CDR1 MRHNA and CDR2 SNTAGT. V gave up 6 bases and J gave up 5 bases; unmatched junction bases: 4. The CDR3: CASSPLAGGNNEQFF. The CDR3 bases that were read are TGTGCCAGCAGCCCACTAGCGGGAGGGAACAATGAG.

This clone occurred many times. The missing CDR3 end, 3 residues past where the read stops, is filled in from the germline J gene. V is TRBV19 and J is TRBJ2-7; D remains ambiguous. Germline CDR1 LNHDA, CDR2 SQIVND (reference sequence). The V and J ends lost 2 bases and 0 bases respectively, with 11 bases between them. The CDR3 runs 15 residues. CDR3 DNA, as far as it was read: TGTGCCAGTAGTATATCTCCAACAGTCTCCTACGAG. Amino acids: CASSISPTVSYE. The complete CDR3 protein is CASSISPTVSYEQYF.

This clone was seen many times. The read comes to an end 3 residues before the CDR3 does, leaving the germline J gene to fill in the end. This rearrangement joins TRBV4-1 to TRBJ2-7, with 7 bases aligning to TRBD2. The germline CDR1 and CDR2 sequences are MGHRA and YSYEKL. The CDR3 totals 16 residues. V lost 0 bases to trimming and J lost 1 base; unmatched junction nucleotides: 6. The DNA read from the CDR3 is TGCGCCAGCAGCCAAGATCTCACTAGCGCATCCTACGAG. It is translated as CASSQDLTSASYE. The whole CDR3 sequence reads CASSQDLTSASYEQYF.

This clone was seen ten or more times. The read ends 3 residues early relative to the CDR3; the germline J gene fills the gap. The gene calls are TRBV2 and TRBJ2-2; no definite D call. With 5 bases removed from V and 4 bases from J, the gap between germline ends came to 11 bases. The CDR3 is 14 residues long. Germline lookup yields CDR1 SNHLY and CDR2 FYNNEI. The CDR3 is CASSLEAATGELFF. The covered CDR3 bases are TGTGCCAGCAGTTTAGAGGCGGCCACCGGGGAG.

This clone appeared many times. The sequenced part of the CDR3 DNA is TGTGCCAGTAGTATGGTCGGACAGGGGGGGTGGCAGCCC. It codes for CASSMVGQGGWQP. The full CDR3 protein is CASSMVGQGGWQPQHF. V usage is TRBV19 and J usage is TRBJ1-5, with 10 bases aligning to TRBD1. From the germline J gene comes the end of the CDR3, since the read stops 3 residues before it. V shed 3 bases, J shed 7 bases, and the junction held 9 bases outside the gene matches. CDR1 and CDR2 (germline): LNHDA, SQIVND (reference sequence). This CDR3 contains 16 residues.

A remark on this clone: The read stops 3 residues short of the end of the CDR3; the missing end is completed from the germline J gene. This chain joins TRBV2 and TRBJ2-3; 8 bases map to TRBD1. This CDR3 spans 15 amino acids. The germline gives CDR1 SNHLY, CDR2 FYNNEI. The sequenced CDR3 bases are TGTGCCAGCAGTCTTGACAGGGGTAGAAATCAGCCG. Protein sequence: CASSLDRGRNQP. The complete CDR3 reads CASSLDRGRNQPQYF. Variable domain in full (rest from reference TRBV2 and TRBJ2-3): EPEVTQTPSHQVTQMGQEVILRCVPISNHLYFYWYRQILGQKVEFLVSFYNNEISEKSEIFDDQFSVERPDGSNFTLKIRSTKLEDSAMYFCASSLDRGRNQPQYFGPGTRLTVL.

At least ten counts were recorded for this clone. The read halts 3 residues ahead of the CDR3 end, with the missing end drawn from the germline J gene. The rearrangement uses TRBV5-4 and TRBJ2-1, with 11 bases aligning to TRBD1. The CDR3 totals 15 residues. Germline values: CDR1 SGHNT, CDR2 YYREEE (reference sequence). V shed 3 bases and J 8 bases; nucleotides not matched to a gene: 7. CDR3 DNA (partial): TGTGCCAGCAGCTGGGGACAGGGGGGTAAAGATGAG. Translation: CASSWGQGGKDE. The whole CDR3 protein reads CASSWGQGGKDEQFF.

Many counts were recorded for this clone. Sequencing ends 3 residues short of the CDR3 end; the germline J gene provides the rest. The chain is built from TRBV20-1 and TRBJ1-2; 10 positions agree with TRBD1. Germline-derived CDR1 and CDR2 are DFQATT and SNEGSKA (reference sequence). This CDR3 has 15 amino acids. The V gene end was trimmed by 4 bases and the J gene end by 4 bases; junction bases not matched to a gene: 9. CDR3 sequence reads: CSAIRQGAVSYGYTF. The sequenced CDR3 bases are TGCAGTGCTATCAGACAGGGGGCGGTTTCCTATGGC.

Worth noting for this clone: Sequencing ends 3 residues short of the CDR3 end; the germline J gene provides the rest. V gene TRBV6-4 combines with J gene TRBJ2-5, with D possibly matching TRBD2 (5 bases). V lost 8 bases, J lost 5 bases, and 12 bases lay in between. The CDR3 contains 12 residues. Germline values: CDR1 MRHNA, CDR2 SNTAGT. The CDR3 loop reads CASRIPGETQYF. The DNA read from the CDR3 is TGTGCCAGCCGTATTCCGGGGGAGACC.

This clone was detected ten times or more. The chain's CDR3 is CASSISRGGTLNTEAFF. Partial CDR3 DNA: TGTGCCAGTAGTATCAGCAGGGGAGGTACTTTGAACACTGAA. V is TRBV19 and J is TRBJ1-1; tentatively, D is TRBD1 (6 bases). Read coverage stops 3 residues before the CDR3 terminus; the germline J gene supplies the remainder. Germline values: CDR1 LNHDA, CDR2 SQIVND (reference sequence). V was cut by 3 bases and J by 0 bases, with 17 bases left in between. This CDR3 has 17 amino acids.

Of note for this clone: The read ends 3 residues early relative to the CDR3; the germline J gene fills the gap. The chain combines TRBV5-1 with TRBJ2-1, with 11 bases fitting TRBD2. The CDR3 consists of 15 residues. Per the germline V gene, CDR1 is SGHRS and CDR2 is YFSETQ. Trimming took 5 bases from V and 3 from J; bases not matched to a gene: 4. CDR3 loop: CASSPGTSGYNEQFF. CDR3 DNA (partial): TGCGCCAGCAGTCCCGGGACTAGCGGCTACAATGAG.

At least ten counts were recorded for this clone. The CDR3 end falls 3 residues outside the read, so it is completed with the germline J gene. The chain combines TRBV7-3 with TRBJ2-7; TRBD1 matches 7 bases. This CDR3 comprises 18 residues. The V segment lost 6 bases and the J segment 1 base; nucleotides outside the gene matches: 18. Germline V gene data show CDR1 as SGHTA and CDR2 as FQGTGA. CDR3 residues: CASRANRTGSISSYEQYF. CDR3 bases read: TGTGCCAGCAGAGCAAACCGGACAGGATCAATCAGTTCCTACGAG.

This clone occurred a few times. The read gets to within 3 residues of the CDR3 end, and the germline J gene fills in the rest. This rearrangement joins TRBV11-3 to TRBJ2-1, with 13 bases aligning to TRBD2. Germline CDR1 is SGHNT and CDR2 is YENEEA. There are 15 residues in the CDR3. The CDR3 loop is CASRPGTSGIYEQFF. CDR3 DNA, as far as it was read: TGTGCAAGTCGCCCCGGGACTAGCGGGATCTATGAG.